This T cell receptor (beta chain) was sequenced during a study of T cells in localized non-small cell lung cancer. The data were produced by immunoSEQ multiplex PCR, yet TCRdb's version contains in-frame clones alone and is incomplete. The data hold almost 40,000 clones, with 79% observed a single time. Whole-study findings and limits: Because only a single region of the tumor was sequenced, heterogeneity remains possible. Higher blood T cell density went with longer overall survival. Researchers found a median roughly 56 of the top 100 tumor clones in adjacent lung. Of the tissues analyzed, uninvolved adjacent lung showed maximal T cell clonality, greater than tumor.

The germline V gene has CDR1 SGHAT and CDR2 FQNNGV. V lost 3 bases, J lost 6 bases, and 6 bases lay in between. The CDR3 extends over 12 amino acids. In the case of this clone: Its antigen is undetermined.

The sample was PBMCs, taken before any cancer treatment. V is TRBV11-2 and J is TRBJ2-1; D is uncertain. This sequence originates from a woman between 40 and 69 years old with stage II squamous cell lung carcinoma. CDR3 loop: CASSFYGNEQFF. Here the CDR3 DNA reads TGTGCCAGCAGCTTTTATGGCAATGAGCAGTTCTTC.